Sequencing of this T cell receptor (beta chain) was carried out in a study of blood T cell repertoires in COVID-19. Measured with immunoSEQ multiplex PCR; TCRdb has only the in-frame clones, and not every one. The repertoire includes approximately 80,000 clones, about four fifths of them detected once, and around 40% sits in the top ten. This CDR3 is built from 11 residues. The V gene's germline CDR1 is SEHNR and CDR2 FQNEAQ (reference sequence). V gave up 5 bases and J gave up 8 bases, with 9 bases separating them. The clonotype originates from a man at least 80 years old with acute or convalescent COVID-19. The sample was peripheral blood. The rearrangement joins TRBV7-9 to TRBJ1-2; D not resolved. Here the CDR3 reads CASSPSTGYTF. The CDR3, as DNA: TGTGCCAGCAGCCCTTCGACAGGCTACACCTTC.